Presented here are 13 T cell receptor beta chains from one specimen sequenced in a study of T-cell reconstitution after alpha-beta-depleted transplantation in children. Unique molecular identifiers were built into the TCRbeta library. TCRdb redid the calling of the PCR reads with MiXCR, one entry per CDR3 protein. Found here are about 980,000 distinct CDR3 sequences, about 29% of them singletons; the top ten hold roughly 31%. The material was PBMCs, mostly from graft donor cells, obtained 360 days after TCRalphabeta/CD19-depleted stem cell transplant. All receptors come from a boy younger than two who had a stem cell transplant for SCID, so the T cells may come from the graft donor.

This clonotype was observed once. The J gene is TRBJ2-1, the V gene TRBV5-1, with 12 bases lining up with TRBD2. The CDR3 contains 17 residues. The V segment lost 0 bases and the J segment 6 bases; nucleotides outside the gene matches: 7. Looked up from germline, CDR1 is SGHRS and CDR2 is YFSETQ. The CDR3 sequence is CASSLDLLAGGPNEQFF. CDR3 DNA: TGCGCCAGCAGCTTGGATCTACTAGCGGGGGGTCCCAATGAGCAGTTCTTC. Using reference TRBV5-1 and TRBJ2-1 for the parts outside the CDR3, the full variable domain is KAGVTQTPRYLIKTRGQQVTLSCSPISGHRSVSWYQQTPGQGLQFLFEYFSETQRNKGNFPGRFSGRQFSNSRSEMNVSTLELGDSALYLCASSLDLLAGGPNEQFFGPGTRLTVL.

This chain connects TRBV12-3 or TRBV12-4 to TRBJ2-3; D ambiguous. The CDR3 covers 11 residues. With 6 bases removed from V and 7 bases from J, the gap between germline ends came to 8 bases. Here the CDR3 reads CASRLDYTQYF. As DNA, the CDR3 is TGTGCCAGCAGGCTAGATTATACGCAGTATTTT.

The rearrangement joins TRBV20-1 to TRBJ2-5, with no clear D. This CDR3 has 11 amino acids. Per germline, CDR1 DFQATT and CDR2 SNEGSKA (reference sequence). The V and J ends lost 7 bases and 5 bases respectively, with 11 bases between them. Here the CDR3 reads CSVTQGETQYF. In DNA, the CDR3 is TGCAGTGTAACCCAAGGGGAGACCCAGTACTTC.

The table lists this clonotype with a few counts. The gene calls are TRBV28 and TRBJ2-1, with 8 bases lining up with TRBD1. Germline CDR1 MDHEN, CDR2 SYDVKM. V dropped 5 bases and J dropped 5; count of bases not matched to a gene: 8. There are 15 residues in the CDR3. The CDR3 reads CASSTTGALDNEQFF. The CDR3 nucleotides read TGTGCCAGCAGTACGACAGGGGCGCTCGACAATGAGCAGTTCTTC.

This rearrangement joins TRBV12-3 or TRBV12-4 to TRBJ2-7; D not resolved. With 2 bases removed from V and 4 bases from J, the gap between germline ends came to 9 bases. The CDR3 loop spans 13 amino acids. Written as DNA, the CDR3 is TGTGCCAGCAGTTTACCGGTAGGGTACGAGCAGTACTTC. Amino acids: CASSLPVGYEQYF.

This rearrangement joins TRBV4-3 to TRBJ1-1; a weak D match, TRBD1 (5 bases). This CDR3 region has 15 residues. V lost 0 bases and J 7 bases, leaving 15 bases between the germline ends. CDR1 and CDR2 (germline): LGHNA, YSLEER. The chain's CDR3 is CASSQDQGEGSEAFF. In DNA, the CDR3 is TGCGCCAGCAGCCAAGATCAGGGTGAGGGGAGTGAAGCTTTCTTT.

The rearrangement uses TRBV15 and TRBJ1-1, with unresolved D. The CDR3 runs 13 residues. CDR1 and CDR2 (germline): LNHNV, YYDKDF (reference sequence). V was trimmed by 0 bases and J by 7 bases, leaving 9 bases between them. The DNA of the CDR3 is TGTGCCACCAGCAGAGATAGAAAGGGTGAAGCTTTCTTT. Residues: CATSRDRKGEAFF.

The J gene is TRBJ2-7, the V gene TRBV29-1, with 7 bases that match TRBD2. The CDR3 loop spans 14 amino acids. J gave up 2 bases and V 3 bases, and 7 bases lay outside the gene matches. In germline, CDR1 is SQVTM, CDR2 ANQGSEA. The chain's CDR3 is CSVDGGDLPYEQYF. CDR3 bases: TGCAGCGTTGATGGGGGGGACCTTCCCTACGAGCAGTACTTC.

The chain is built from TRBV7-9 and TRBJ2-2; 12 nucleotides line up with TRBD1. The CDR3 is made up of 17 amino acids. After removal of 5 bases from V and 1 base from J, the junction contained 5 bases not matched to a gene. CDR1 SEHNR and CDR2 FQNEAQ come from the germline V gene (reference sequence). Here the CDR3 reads CASSPRDRGQNTGELFF. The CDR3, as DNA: TGTGCCAGCAGCCCCAGGGACAGGGGGCAGAACACCGGGGAGCTGTTTTTT.

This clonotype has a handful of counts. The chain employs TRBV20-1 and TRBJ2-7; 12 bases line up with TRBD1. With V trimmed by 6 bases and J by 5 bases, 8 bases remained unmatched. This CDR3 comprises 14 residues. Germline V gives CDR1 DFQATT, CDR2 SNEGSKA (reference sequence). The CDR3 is CSARSGQGADEQYF. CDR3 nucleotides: TGCAGTGCCCGGTCGGGACAGGGGGCCGACGAGCAGTACTTC.

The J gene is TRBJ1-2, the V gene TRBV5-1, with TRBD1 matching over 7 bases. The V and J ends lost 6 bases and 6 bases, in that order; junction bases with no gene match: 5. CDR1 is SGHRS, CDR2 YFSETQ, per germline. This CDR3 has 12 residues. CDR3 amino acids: CASTRDSDGYTF. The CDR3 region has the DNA TGCGCCAGCACCCGGGACAGTGATGGCTACACCTTC. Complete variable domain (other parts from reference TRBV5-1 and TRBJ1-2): KAGVTQTPRYLIKTRGQQVTLSCSPISGHRSVSWYQQTPGQGLQFLFEYFSETQRNKGNFPGRFSGRQFSNSRSEMNVSTLELGDSALYLCASTRDSDGYTFGSGTRLTVV.

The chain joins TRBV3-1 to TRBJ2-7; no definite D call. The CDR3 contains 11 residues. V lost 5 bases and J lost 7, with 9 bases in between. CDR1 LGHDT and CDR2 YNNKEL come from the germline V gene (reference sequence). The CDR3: CASSGPREQYF. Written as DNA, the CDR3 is TGTGCCAGCAGCGGCCCTCGGGAGCAGTACTTC.

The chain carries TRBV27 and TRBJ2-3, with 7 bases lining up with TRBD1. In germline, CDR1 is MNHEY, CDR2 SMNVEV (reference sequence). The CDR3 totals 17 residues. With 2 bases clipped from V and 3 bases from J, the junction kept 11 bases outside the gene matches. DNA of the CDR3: TGTGCCAGCAGTTTACGGGGACAGTCGTCTTTGACAGATACGCAGTATTTT. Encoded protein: CASSLRGQSSLTDTQYF.